Sequencing of this T cell receptor beta chain was carried out in a study of T cell repertoires in cytomegalovirus infection. Across the study: Recently identified HLA-C-restricted CMV epitopes and well-studied HLA-B-restricted CMV epitopes were used by the study. Public TCR beta signature analysis indicated the presence of both CMV infection and matching HLA type. Study-wide points: Within the response measured ex vivo, HLA-C-restricted CMV-specific TCR beta clonotypes were dominant.

CDR1 is SQVTM and CDR2 is ANQGSEA in the germline V gene. Deletions cut 1 base from V and 4 bases from J, with 10 bases between. CDR3 size: 13 residues. TCRdb itself ran the reads through MiXCR, one entry per CDR3 protein. This table holds tens of thousands of distinct CDR3 sequences, around 20% found once. Remarks on this clonotype: Its specificity is unknown.

The receptor was isolated from a human donor in good health (CMV status not recorded). Some clones in this sample may be carry-over from other donors' samples. This specimen consisted of CD8+ T cells from cultured PBMCs, obtained from culture after CMV antigen stimulation. The chain links TRBV29-1 to TRBJ1-2, with D perhaps matching TRBD1 (6 bases). CDR3 sequence (DNA): TGCAGCGTTGAAGGACAGGCAACCTATGGCTACACCTTC. Translating gives CSVEGQATYGYTF.